This passage covers 32 T cell receptor beta chains from one sample sequenced in a study of shared clonotypes between healthy human individuals. Repertoires were generated with immunoSEQ multiplex PCR, while TCRdb's copy carries only in-frame clones and drops some. The repertoire holds some 510,000 clones, with around 79% as singletons. Specimen: PBMCs. These TCRs come from a woman aged 40 to 49 in good health. Some clones in this sample may be carry-over from other donors' samples.

The chain links TRBV30 to TRBJ2-2, with D perhaps TRBD2 (5 bases). V shed 2 bases and J shed 0 bases, with 10 bases lying between them. CDR1 GTSNPN and CDR2 SVGIG come from the germline V gene (reference sequence). The CDR3 totals 15 residues. As DNA, the CDR3 is TGTGCCTGGAGTCCCCCGGGGACGAACACCGGGGAGCTGTTTTTT. Amino acids: CAWSPPGTNTGELFF.

The chain employs TRBV6-1 and TRBJ2-7; 10 bases agree with TRBD1. Losses at the gene ends were 4 bases for V and 4 bases for J; bases not matched to a gene: 10. There are 16 residues in the CDR3. From germline, CDR1 is MNHNS and CDR2 SASEGT. CDR3 in amino acids: CASSARTDRGRYEQYF. The CDR3 DNA sequence: TGTGCCAGCAGTGCCCGGACCGACAGGGGGCGGTACGAGCAGTACTTC.

The V and J genes are TRBV6-1 and TRBJ2-3, with 8 bases aligning to TRBD1. CDR3 length: 15 amino acids. From germline, CDR1 is MNHNS and CDR2 SASEGT. J lost 2 bases, V lost 4 bases, and 5 bases had no gene match. The CDR3 region has the DNA TGTGCCAGCAGTGCCGGACAGGGTGACACAGATACGCAGTATTTT. This translates into CASSAGQGDTDTQYF.

This rearrangement joins TRBV5-1 to TRBJ2-7, with 11 bases lining up with TRBD2. The CDR3 loop spans 14 amino acids. Germline trimming cut 5 bases from V and 2 bases from J; bases unmatched to any gene: 3. Germline CDR1 reads SGHRS; CDR2 reads YFSETQ. CDR3 in DNA: TGCGCCAGCAGACCGACTAGCGGGACCTACGAGCAGTACTTC. Protein product: CASRPTSGTYEQYF.

The chain links TRBV6-4 to TRBJ2-5; D not certain. Germline V gene sequence: CDR1 MRHNA, CDR2 SNTAGT. With 0 bases removed from V and 7 bases from J, the gap between germline ends came to 12 bases. The CDR3 extends over 14 amino acids. CDR3 loop: CASSDSSDPGTQYF. CDR3 DNA: TGTGCCAGCAGTGACTCGAGCGATCCTGGGACCCAGTACTTC.

This clone has a single count. The chain joins TRBV28 to TRBJ2-1, with 8 nucleotides matching TRBD1. The CDR3 has 14 amino acids. Trimming cost V 5 bases and J 6 bases; bases outside gene matches: 6. CDR1 MDHEN and CDR2 SYDVKM come from the germline V gene. CDR3 loop: CASSPPGQGNEQFF. Here the CDR3 DNA reads TGTGCCAGCAGTCCTCCCGGACAGGGCAATGAGCAGTTCTTC.

This clone appeared a single time. The V gene is TRBV5-4, the J gene TRBJ1-2, with 9 bases that match TRBD1. Trimming at V came to 5 bases and at J to 4 bases, leaving 6 bases not matched to a gene. CDR1 is SGHNT and CDR2 is YYREEE in the germline V gene (reference sequence). CDR3 length: 14 residues. This chain's CDR3 is CASRKTGGGYGYTF. CDR3 nucleotide sequence: TGTGCCAGCAGGAAGACAGGGGGTGGCTATGGCTACACCTTC.

The chain joins TRBV4-1 to TRBJ2-6, with a weak D call TRBD1 (5 bases). The CDR3 is made up of 22 amino acids. Germline V CDR1 and CDR2: MGHRA, YSYEKL. V was trimmed by 2 bases and J by 0 bases, leaving 26 bases between them. CDR3 region: CASSQRTLTVGFPASGANVLTF. The CDR3 coding sequence is TGCGCCAGCAGCCAACGGACACTAACAGTAGGTTTTCCAGCCTCTGGGGCCAACGTCCTGACTTTC.

The chain uses TRBV5-1 and TRBJ2-5; D not certain. The length of the CDR3 is 14 residues. Germline V lookup: CDR1 SGHRS, CDR2 YFSETQ. V lost 0 bases and J 5 bases, leaving 11 bases between the germline ends. CDR3 residues: CASSLAGNRETQYF. The CDR3 DNA follows: TGCGCCAGCAGCTTGGCTGGGAATAGGGAGACCCAGTACTTC.

The rearrangement joins TRBV6-5 to TRBJ2-7; D may be TRBD1 (5 bases). This CDR3 is built from 15 residues. CDR1 MNHEY and CDR2 SVGAGI come from the germline V gene. Trimming cost V 0 bases and J 3 bases, with 12 bases left between them. The chain's CDR3 is CASSYSTDIYYEQYF. Here the CDR3 DNA reads TGTGCCAGCAGTTACTCGACAGACATTTACTACGAGCAGTACTTC.

This clone has only one observation. The chain links TRBV28 to TRBJ2-1; D may be TRBD1 (5 bases). This CDR3 region has 14 residues. V was trimmed by 7 bases and J by 5 bases, leaving 15 bases between them. Looked up from germline, CDR1 is MDHEN and CDR2 is SYDVKM. DNA of the CDR3: TGTGCCAGCACCTTAGGGGCAGAAAACAATGAGCAGTTCTTC. Protein: CASTLGAENNEQFF.

This sequence joins TRBV9 and TRBJ1-1; D is ambiguous. This CDR3 spans 12 amino acids. Germline V gene data show CDR1 as SGDLS and CDR2 as YYNGEE. V was shortened by 3 bases and J by 9 bases, with 12 bases between the two germline ends. The DNA for the CDR3 is TGTGCCAGCAGCGATGGCGGCAGAAAAGCTTTCTTT. Protein product: CASSDGGRKAFF.

The J gene is TRBJ2-5, the V gene TRBV29-1, with TRBD2 matching over 9 bases. The J call could be wrong; TRBJ2-7 is a better fit for the DNA end. This CDR3 is built from 14 residues. Germline CDR1 is SQVTM and CDR2 is ANQGSEA. The CDR3 DNA is TGCAGCGTTGGTAGCGGGAGAACCTTCTACGAGCAGTACTTC. This translates into CSVGSGRTFYEQYF.

The rearrangement links TRBV28 to TRBJ2-7; possibly TRBD1 or TRBD2 for D (5 bases each). CDR3 length: 12 amino acids. V lost 5 bases to trimming and J lost 5 bases, with 10 bases between them. Germline CDR1 and CDR2: MDHEN and SYDVKM. Here the CDR3 DNA reads TGTGCCAGCAGTATAGGGGAGCACGAGCAGTACTTC. The encoded protein is CASSIGEHEQYF.

The chain uses TRBV19 and TRBJ1-1; D ambiguous. CDR1 and CDR2 (germline): LNHDA, SQIVND (reference sequence). V was pared by 4 bases and J by 4 bases, with 4 bases between. The CDR3 extends over 11 amino acids. The CDR3 is CASSSSTEAFF. The CDR3 bases are TGTGCCAGTAGTAGTTCCACTGAAGCTTTCTTT.

The chain combines TRBV10-2 with TRBJ1-1; TRBD1 aligns across 10 bases. CDR3 length equals 14 residues. V shed 4 bases, J shed 7 bases, and the junction held 6 bases outside the gene matches. The germline V gene has CDR1 WSHSY and CDR2 SAAADI. In DNA, the CDR3 is TGCGCCAGCAGTGGGAGGGACAGGGGTGATGAAGCTTTCTTT. This gives the protein CASSGRDRGDEAFF.

The CDR3 region has the DNA TGTGCCAGCAGCCCTCTCCAACCCAGGGGAAGGGGAGGGGTGAACACTGAAGCTTTCTTT. Its translation: CASSPLQPRGRGGVNTEAFF. The chain combines TRBV27 with TRBJ1-1; the D gene is possibly TRBD1 (6 bases). Between the trimmed V and J ends, which lost 6 bases and 0 bases, there was a span of 29 bases. The CDR3 totals 20 residues. From germline, CDR1 is MNHEY and CDR2 SMNVEV (reference sequence).

On this clone: Germline is not matched at one junction end, which may reflect a read error. V and J are TRBV4-1 and TRBJ2-5, with 12 nucleotides matching TRBD2. Germline V lookup: CDR1 MGHRA, CDR2 YSYEKL. The CDR3 extends over 17 amino acids. CDR3 bases: TGCGCCAGCAGCCAGCCCCCGACTAGCGGGAGAGGAGAGGCCCAGTACTTC. This encodes CASSQPPTSGRGEAQYF.

The chain has TRBV27 and TRBJ2-7; the match to TRBD2 covers 11 bases. CDR1 MNHEY and CDR2 SMNVEV come from the germline V gene (reference sequence). V lost 5 bases, J lost 4 bases, and 4 bases stayed unmatched. The CDR3 runs 14 residues. The CDR3 reads CASSMTSGVYEQYF. The CDR3 DNA follows: TGTGCCAGCAGTATGACTAGCGGGGTTTACGAGCAGTACTTC.

J is TRBJ1-2 and V is TRBV28; weak D call: TRBD1 (6 bases). The CDR3 has 15 residues. Trimming stripped 5 bases from V and 3 bases from J, with 16 bases between. The germline CDR1 and CDR2 sequences are MDHEN and SYDVKM. The CDR3 bases are TGTGCCAGCAGTACTACGGTGGAGGGGGACTATGGCTACACCTTC. This translates into CASSTTVEGDYGYTF.

The chain carries TRBV18 and TRBJ2-2; D unclear. Germline lookup yields CDR1 KGHSH and CDR2 LQKENI. The CDR3 contains 14 residues. Trimming left V 3 bases short and J 2 bases short, with 7 bases between. CDR3 residues: CASSPTENTGELFF. As DNA, the CDR3 is TGTGCCAGCTCACCTACGGAAAACACCGGGGAGCTGTTTTTT.

The CDR3 is CASSFAHNQPQHF. The CDR3 DNA follows: TGTGCCAGCAGTTTTGCCCACAATCAGCCCCAGCATTTT. The chain carries TRBV28 and TRBJ1-5, with D unclear. Trimming shortened V by 3 bases and J by 3 bases, and 6 bases separated the two germline ends. Looked up from germline, CDR1 is MDHEN and CDR2 is SYDVKM. The CDR3 contains 13 residues.

This chain connects TRBV5-1 to TRBJ2-4; D tentatively fits TRBD1 or TRBD2 (5 bases each). Trimming cost V 1 base and J 5 bases, with 13 bases left between them. Germline CDR1 reads SGHRS; CDR2 reads YFSETQ. This CDR3 spans 15 amino acids. The CDR3 protein is CASSLPRDVQNIQYF. The CDR3 DNA follows: TGCGCCAGCAGCTTGCCCCGGGACGTTCAAAACATTCAGTACTTC.

This clone was found once. The rearrangement joins TRBV10-3 to TRBJ1-4; D is ambiguous. Between the trimmed V and J ends, which lost 3 bases and 4 bases, there was a span of 6 bases. Germline V gives CDR1 ENHRY, CDR2 SYGVKD. This CDR3 has 13 amino acids. CDR3 DNA: TGTGCCATCAGTGACCAGGATAATGAAAAACTGTTTTTT. Translated, it gives CAISDQDNEKLFF.

The chain couples TRBV11-1 to TRBJ2-7, with D perhaps matching TRBD2 (5 bases). The CDR3 spans 13 residues. Per germline, CDR1 SGHAT and CDR2 FQDESV (reference sequence). Trimming took 4 bases from V and 3 from J, leaving 10 bases between them. CDR3 nucleotide sequence: TGTGCCAGCAGCTCAGGACTGTTCTACGAGCAGTACTTC. Translating it yields CASSSGLFYEQYF.

The V call is TRBV28, the J call TRBJ2-1; 7 bases are a match to TRBD1. V lost 6 bases, J lost 6 bases, and 8 bases stayed unmatched. Germline V gene data show CDR1 as MDHEN and CDR2 as SYDVKM. This CDR3 is built from 14 residues. The DNA of the CDR3 is TGTGCCAGCAGCCCCATCGACAGGGTCAATGAGCAGTTCTTC. It codes for CASSPIDRVNEQFF.

The gene calls are TRBV11-2 and TRBJ2-3; D is unclear. Trimming pared 7 bases from V and 1 base from J, leaving 15 bases between. Germline CDR1 reads SGHAT; CDR2 reads FQNNGV. The CDR3 totals 15 residues. CDR3 in DNA: TGTGCCAGCACCGAAGCCTTCCTCCGCACAGATACGCAGTATTTT. Translated: CASTEAFLRTDTQYF.

This clone has only one observation. This chain connects TRBV2 to TRBJ2-1; 13 bases align to TRBD2. The trim removed 2 bases at V and 10 bases at J, leaving 11 bases unmatched. Germline V gives CDR1 SNHLY, CDR2 FYNNEI. The CDR3 consists of 17 residues. The CDR3 region is CASSESLLAGGPGEQFF. The DNA of the CDR3 is TGTGCCAGCAGTGAAAGTTTACTAGCGGGAGGGCCCGGGGAGCAGTTCTTC. Supplemented by reference TRBV2 and TRBJ2-1, the full variable domain reads EPEVTQTPSHQVTQMGQEVILRCVPISNHLYFYWYRQILGQKVEFLVSFYNNEISEKSEIFDDQFSVERPDGSNFTLKIRSTKLEDSAMYFCASSESLLAGGPGEQFFGPGTRLTVL.

The chain recombines TRBV18 with TRBJ1-1; D gene unclear. V was clipped by 3 bases and J by 4 bases, with 12 bases between them. CDR1 is KGHSH, CDR2 LQKENI, per germline. CDR3 length: 14 residues. The CDR3 bases are TGTGCCAGCTCACCCATTGGTGGGTTCACTGAAGCTTTCTTT. Protein product: CASSPIGGFTEAFF.

V gene TRBV18 combines with J gene TRBJ2-5, with D unclear. Trimming shortened V by 0 bases and J by 2 bases, and 13 bases separated the two germline ends. CDR1 is KGHSH and CDR2 is LQKENI in the germline V gene. The CDR3 loop spans 16 amino acids. The DNA for the CDR3 is TGTGCCAGCTCACCACCGAATCGGGCATCACAAGAGACCCAGTACTTC. Amino acids: CASSPPNRASQETQYF.

The rearrangement joins TRBV5-4 to TRBJ2-7; a weak D match, TRBD2 (6 bases). This CDR3 has 15 residues. CDR1 is SGHNT and CDR2 is YYREEE in the germline V gene (reference sequence). The V end lost 0 bases, the J end lost 2 bases, and 12 bases lay between the germline ends. The CDR3 DNA reads TGTGCCAGCAGCTTGGCTTCGGGAGAGGCCTACGAGCAGTACTTC. Translating gives CASSLASGEAYEQYF.

Worth noting for this clone: The germline gene is not matched at one end of the junction; a read error may be the cause. The V and J genes are TRBV7-7 and TRBJ1-2; D unresolved. Germline CDR1 is SSHAT and CDR2 is FNYEAQ (reference sequence). This CDR3 region has 13 residues. CDR3 bases: TGTGCTAGCAGCCAGGACCTTATATTGGGCTACACCTTC. It codes for CASSQDLILGYTF. Based on the CDR3 plus reference TRBV7-7 and TRBJ1-2, the full variable domain is GAGVSQSPRYKVTKRGQDVTLRCDPISSHATLYWYQQALGQGPEFLTYFNYEAQPDKSGLPSDRFSAERPEGSISTLTIQRTEQRDSAMYRCASSQDLILGYTFGSGTRLTVV.